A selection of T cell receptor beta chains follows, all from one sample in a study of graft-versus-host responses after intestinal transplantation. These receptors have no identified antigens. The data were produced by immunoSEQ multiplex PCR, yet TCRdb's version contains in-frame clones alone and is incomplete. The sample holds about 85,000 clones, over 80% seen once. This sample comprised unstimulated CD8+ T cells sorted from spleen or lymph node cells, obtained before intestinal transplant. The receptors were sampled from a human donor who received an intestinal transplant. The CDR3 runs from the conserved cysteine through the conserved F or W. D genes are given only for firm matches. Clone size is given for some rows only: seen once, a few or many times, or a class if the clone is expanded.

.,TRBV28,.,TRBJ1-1,TGTGCCAGCAGTTCCGCAGGAGGCACTGAAGCTTTCTTT,CASSSAGGTEAFF
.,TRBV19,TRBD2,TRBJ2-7,TGTGCCAGTAGTATGATACTAGCGGGGGCCTACGAGCAGTACTTC,CASSMILAGAYEQYF
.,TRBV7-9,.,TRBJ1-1,TGTGCCAGCAGCGACACCCGACAGGCGAACACTGAAGCTTTCTTT,CASSDTRQANTEAFF
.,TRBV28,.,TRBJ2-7,TGTGCCAGCACAGGCGGCTATTACGAGCAGTACTTC,CASTGGYYEQYF
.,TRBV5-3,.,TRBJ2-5,TGTGCCAGAAGCTCCCCTCAGGGCCAAGAGACCCAGTACTTC,CARSSPQGQETQYF
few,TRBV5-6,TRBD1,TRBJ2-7,TGTGCCAGCAGCTGGGACAGTTCCTACGAGCAGTACTTC,CASSWDSSYEQYF
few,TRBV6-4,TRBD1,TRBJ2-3,TGTGCCAGCAGTGACACAGGGGGCGCAGATACGCAGTATTTT,CASSDTGGADTQYF
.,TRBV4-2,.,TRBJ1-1,TGTGCCAGCAGCTGGGGGGGATCCACTGAAGCTTTCTTT,CASSWGGSTEAFF
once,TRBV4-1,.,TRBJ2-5,TGCGCCAGCAGCCCTCGACCCATGGAAGATATTTGGGAGACCCAGTACTTC,CASSPRPMEDIWETQYF
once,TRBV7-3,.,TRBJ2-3,TGTGCCAGCAGCTTAACGGGGACAGATACGCAGTATTTT,CASSLTGTDTQYF
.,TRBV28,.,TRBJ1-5,TGTGCCAGCAGTCCGGACAGATTTAGCAATCAGCCCCAGCATTTT,CASSPDRFSNQPQHF
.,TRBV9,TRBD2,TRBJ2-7,TGTGCCAGCAGCGCATTTAGCGGGGCCTACGAGCAGTACTTC,CASSAFSGAYEQYF
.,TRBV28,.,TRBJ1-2,TGTGCCAGCAGTTTTTGGGACGGCTATGGCTACACCTTC,CASSFWDGYGYTF
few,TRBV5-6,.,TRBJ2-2,TGTGCCAGCAGCTTGGGACTTGGGGCCGGGGAGCTGTTTTTT,CASSLGLGAGELFF
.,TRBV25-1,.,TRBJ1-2,TGTGCCAGCAGTTGGACTACTATGGGAGGCTACACCTTC,CASSWTTMGGYTF
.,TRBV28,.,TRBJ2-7,TGTGCCAGCAGTTTATGGGTGGGGGGTAGGTACGAGCAGTACTTC,CASSLWVGGRYEQYF
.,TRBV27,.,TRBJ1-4,TGTGCCAGCAGTTTATCTACGTCACAGCTTGGGGATGAAAAACTGTTTTTT,CASSLSTSQLGDEKLFF
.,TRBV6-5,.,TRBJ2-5,TGTGCCAGAGACAAATCGCAGTACTTC,CARDKSQYF
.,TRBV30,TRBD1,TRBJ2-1,TGTGCCTGGAGTGGGGACAGCAATGAGCAGTTCTTC,CAWSGDSNEQFF
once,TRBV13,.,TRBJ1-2,TGTGCCAGCAGAGTGGGGACGACCGGTGGCTACACCTTC,CASRVGTTGGYTF
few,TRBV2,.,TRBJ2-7,TGTGCCAGCAGTGACAGGGTTGAGGAGCAGTACTTC,CASSDRVEEQYF
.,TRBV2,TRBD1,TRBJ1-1,TGTGCCAGCAGTAATATAAGACAGGGTGGGACTGAAGCTTTCTTT,CASSNIRQGGTEAFF
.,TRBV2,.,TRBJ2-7,TGTGCCAGCAGTACGCACAGGACAGCTCCCTACGAGCAGTACTTC,CASSTHRTAPYEQYF
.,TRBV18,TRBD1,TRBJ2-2,TGTGCCAGCTCACCACCCGGGACAGGGGGCACCGGGGAGCTGTTTTTT,CASSPPGTGGTGELFF
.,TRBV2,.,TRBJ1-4,TGTGCCAGCAGTGAGTCAGGGAGGCATGAAAAACTGTTTTTT,CASSESGRHEKLFF
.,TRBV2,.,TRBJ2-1,TGTGCCAGCAGGATTGAGCAGTTCTTC,CASRIEQFF
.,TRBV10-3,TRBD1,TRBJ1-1,TGTGCCATCAAACCAACGCCTTACCGACAGGGAAAGGACACTGAAGCTTTCTTT,CAIKPTPYRQGKDTEAFF
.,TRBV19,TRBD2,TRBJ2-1,TGTGCCAGTAGCCCGGGACTAGAGGTCAATGAGCAGTTCTTC,CASSPGLEVNEQFF
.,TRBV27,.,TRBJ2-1,TGTGCCAGCAGTTCCTCGTTCAATGAGCAGTTCTTC,CASSSSFNEQFF
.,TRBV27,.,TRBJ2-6,TGTGCCAGCAGTCCCCCAGGGTCTGGGGCCAACGTCCTGACTTTC,CASSPPGSGANVLTF
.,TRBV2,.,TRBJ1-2,TGTGCCAGCAGTTCACCAACCCCGGACAGTCCCATCTATGGCTACACCTTC,CASSSPTPDSPIYGYTF
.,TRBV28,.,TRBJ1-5,TGTGCCAGCAAAGGTAATCAGCCCCAGCATTTT,CASKGNQPQHF
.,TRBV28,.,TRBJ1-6,TGTGCCAGCACCCCTGGGGCAGCCAATAATTCACCCCTCCACTTT,CASTPGAANNSPLHF
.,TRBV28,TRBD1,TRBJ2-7,TGTACCAGCAGCCTGGGACAGGGAAACGAGCAGTACTTC,CTSSLGQGNEQYF
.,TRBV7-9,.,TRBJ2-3,TGTGCCAGCGAGGGGGATGACACAGATACGCAGTATTTT,CASEGDDTDTQYF
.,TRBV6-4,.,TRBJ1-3,TGTGCCAGCAGTTACTCGATACAGACTGGAAACACCATATATTTT,CASSYSIQTGNTIYF
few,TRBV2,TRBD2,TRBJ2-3,TGTGCCAGCAGTGAGGGGGGACTAGCGTGGGCAGATACGCAGTATTTT,CASSEGGLAWADTQYF
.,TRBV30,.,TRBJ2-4,TGTGCCTGGACAAGTTACACCAGGGGTCGGAAGGACCCTTTCAAAAACATTCAGTACTTC,CAWTSYTRGRKDPFKNIQYF
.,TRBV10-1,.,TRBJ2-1,TGCGCCAGCAGTGACGGGGAGCCTTCCTACAATGAGCAGTTCTTC,CASSDGEPSYNEQFF
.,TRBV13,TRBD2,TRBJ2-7,TGTGCCAGCAGCTCTAGCGGGATCTCCTACGAGCAGTACTTC,CASSSSGISYEQYF
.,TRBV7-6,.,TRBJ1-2,TGTGCCAGCAGTCTTGACGGCTTCTATGGCTACACCTTC,CASSLDGFYGYTF
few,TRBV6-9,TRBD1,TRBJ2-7,TGTGCCAGCAGTGGGGGACAGGAAGGGGCCTACGAGCAGTACTTC,CASSGGQEGAYEQYF
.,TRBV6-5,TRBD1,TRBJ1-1,TGTGCCAGCAGTGAATGGCCGAGACAGGGGGAAGCTTTCTTT,CASSEWPRQGEAFF
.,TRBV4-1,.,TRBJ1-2,TGCGCCAGCAGCCAATTGGGCAAGCCGAATCTTGGCTACACCTTC,CASSQLGKPNLGYTF
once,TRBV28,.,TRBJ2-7,TGTGCCAGCAGTTTAGACAGCCCACCTCTCTACGAGCAGTACTTC,CASSLDSPPLYEQYF
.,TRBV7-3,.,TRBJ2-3,TGTGCCAGCACCCCCGGGCCCTCGAGCACAGATACGCAGTATTTT,CASTPGPSSTDTQYF